Sequencing of this TCR beta chain was carried out in a study of blood T cell repertoires in COVID-19. Study as a whole: Samples taken during acute and convalescent COVID-19 were collected in the United States, Italy and Spain. The analysed material was cDNA or gDNA that came from T cells, B-cell-depleted T cells, or PBMCs.

CDR3 length equals 15 residues. In the original processing: By means of reference gene primer amplification, nucleated cell counts were estimated. The method was immunoSEQ multiplex PCR; TCRdb's version includes in-frame clones alone and lacks a portion of them. The DNA was the basis for D and trimming; V, J and clone size are from that table. The table lists 390,000 or so clones, just over 85% of them singletons. The sequencing sample was made of peripheral blood. The V and J genes are TRBV21-1 and TRBJ1-3. TRBV21-1 is given as a pseudogene. This receptor was identified in a young woman with active or convalescent COVID-19. The chain's CDR3 is CASRYSKGEGPERYF. The CDR3 DNA reads TGTGCCAGCAGATATTCTAAGGGGGAGGGGCCTGAAAGATATTTT.